These 22 T cell receptor beta chains share one sample of origin, sequenced in a study of T cell responses to AZD1222 COVID-19 vaccine. Assay used: immunoSEQ multiplex PCR; TCRdb lists only in-frame clones, some missing. The data contain roughly 180,000 clones, about 89% of them singletons. The sample consisted of peripheral blood, taken 28 days after the second AZD1222 dose. The receptors here all came from an adult who received the AZD1222 COVID-19 vaccine.

V is TRBV11-3 and J is TRBJ1-3, with D uncertain. The V end lost 5 bases, the J end lost 0 bases, and 8 bases lay between the germline ends. Per the germline V gene, CDR1 is SGHNT and CDR2 is YENEEA. This CDR3 has 14 residues. The CDR3, as DNA: TGTGCCAGCAGCCCCCTTCCCTCTGGAAACACCATATATTTT. Its translation is CASSPLPSGNTIYF.

For this clone: A junction end diverges from the germline sequence, so it may reflect a read error. The chain couples TRBV4-3 to TRBJ2-7; 14 bases map to TRBD2. Germline loops: CDR1 LGHNA, CDR2 YSLEER. The CDR3 loop spans 17 amino acids. The CDR3 coding sequence is TGCGCCAGCAGTCAAGGACTAGCGGGAGGCTTCTCCTACGAGCAGTACTTC. This sequence encodes CASSQGLAGGFSYEQYF.

The chain links TRBV3-1 (or the pseudogene TRBV3-2) to TRBJ1-1; D is unclear. V was trimmed by 1 base and J by 11 bases, leaving 17 bases between them. Germline CDR1 LGHDT, CDR2 YNNKEL (reference sequence). This CDR3 has 14 amino acids. The CDR3 sequence: CASSQAWTTPVAFF. As DNA, the CDR3 is TGTGCCAGCAGCCAAGCCTGGACCACGCCCGTGGCTTTCTTT.

This chain uses TRBV5-1 with TRBJ1-4, with unresolved D. V gave up 5 bases and J gave up 8 bases, with 16 bases separating them. The CDR3 runs 14 residues. Per germline, CDR1 SGHRS and CDR2 YFSETQ. The CDR3 sequence is CASSPAPDGEKLFF. DNA of the CDR3: TGCGCCAGCAGTCCGGCACCAGACGGGGAAAAACTGTTTTTT.

This chain links TRBV13 with TRBJ2-7; 7 nucleotides agree with TRBD2. Trimming at V came to 7 bases and at J to 5 bases, leaving 8 bases not matched to a gene. Germline V gene sequence: CDR1 PRHDT, CDR2 FYEKMQ (reference sequence). The CDR3 extends over 13 amino acids. CDR3 protein: CASNGLGDDEQYF. DNA of the CDR3: TGTGCCAGCAACGGACTAGGTGACGACGAGCAGTACTTC. The variable domain in full, completed from reference TRBV13 and TRBJ2-7, reads AAGVIQSPRHLIKEKRETATLKCYPIPRHDTVYWYQQGPGQDPQFLISFYEKMQSDKGSIPDRFSAQQFSDYHSELNMSSLELGDSALYFCASNGLGDDEQYFGPGTRLTVT.

V usage is TRBV7-9 and J usage is TRBJ2-7; 9 bases line up with TRBD2. This CDR3 spans 16 amino acids. Germline CDR1 reads SEHNR; CDR2 reads FQNEAQ (reference sequence). The trim removed 1 base at V and 2 bases at J, leaving 6 bases unmatched. Written as DNA, the CDR3 is TGTGCCAGCAGCTTAGGATGGACTAGCGCCACCTACGAGCAGTACTTC. Encoded protein: CASSLGWTSATYEQYF.

This clone was seen more than once but under ten times. The gene calls are TRBV18 and TRBJ1-1; D is undetermined. V shed 6 bases and J shed 1 base, with 18 bases lying between them. The length of the CDR3 is 16 residues. CDR1 is KGHSH and CDR2 is LQKENI in the germline V gene. CDR3 region: CASSRTDGKRNTEAFF. The CDR3 bases are TGTGCCAGCTCGCGCACCGATGGGAAGAGGAACACTGAAGCTTTCTTT.

The chain employs TRBV28 and TRBJ1-5; possibly TRBD1 for D (5 bases). The CDR3 contains 16 residues. Per the germline V gene, CDR1 is MDHEN and CDR2 is SYDVKM. V lost 7 bases to trimming and J lost 2 bases, with 18 bases between them. This chain's CDR3 is CASTGVGGKGNQPQHF. The CDR3 bases are TGTGCCAGCACCGGAGTTGGGGGTAAAGGCAATCAGCCCCAGCATTTT.

The chain has TRBV7-6 and TRBJ2-1, with 7 bases that match TRBD2. Germline trimming cut 1 base from V and 5 bases from J; bases unmatched to any gene: 8. The germline CDR1 and CDR2 sequences are SGHVS and FNYEAQ. This CDR3 has 16 residues. The CDR3 DNA reads TGTGCCAGCAGCTTAGTCCCCAGCGGGACTGACAATGAGCAGTTCTTC. It is translated as CASSLVPSGTDNEQFF.

This sequence joins TRBV7-3 and TRBJ1-1; D gene ambiguous. Deletions cut 5 bases from V and 3 bases from J, with 10 bases between. Germline V gives CDR1 SGHTA, CDR2 FQGTGA. CDR3 length: 13 residues. The CDR3 DNA reads TGTGCCAGCAGCGCTAGTGCGCACACTGAAGCTTTCTTT. It translates to CASSASAHTEAFF.

The CDR3 nucleotides read TGTGCCAGCTCCGGACAGGCGAATCAGCCCCAGCATTTT. It is translated as CASSGQANQPQHF. The V call is TRBV18, the J call TRBJ1-5, with TRBD1 matching 7 bases. Per germline, CDR1 KGHSH and CDR2 LQKENI. J lost 4 bases, V lost 6 bases, and 3 bases had no gene match. CDR3 length: 13 amino acids.

The chain employs TRBV19 and TRBJ2-7, with D tentatively TRBD1 (6 bases). The length of the CDR3 is 14 residues. Germline V gene data show CDR1 as LNHDA and CDR2 as SQIVND (reference sequence). The V and J ends lost 5 bases and 2 bases respectively, with 13 bases between them. The CDR3 is CASSVARGPYEQYF. The CDR3 DNA reads TGTGCCAGTAGTGTCGCCAGGGGTCCCTACGAGCAGTACTTC.

This clone appeared a single time. The V call is TRBV9, the J call TRBJ2-3; 8 bases agree with TRBD2. The ends lost 0 bases at V and 1 base at J; junction bases unmatched: 19. In germline, CDR1 is SGDLS, CDR2 YYNGEE. The length of the CDR3 is 21 residues. The CDR3 spells CASSVVDLGQPGLGGTDTQYF. The CDR3 nucleotides read TGTGCCAGCAGCGTAGTAGATCTTGGTCAACCGGGACTAGGGGGCACAGATACGCAGTATTTT.

The chain has TRBV6-6 and TRBJ2-1; TRBD2 aligns across 7 bases. The V and J ends lost 11 bases and 5 bases, in that order; junction bases with no gene match: 9. This CDR3 is 13 amino acids long. Per the germline V gene, CDR1 is MNHNY and CDR2 is SVGAGI (reference sequence). CDR3 sequence reads: CAGKRGANNEQFF. The CDR3 DNA sequence: TGTGCCGGGAAGCGGGGCGCTAACAATGAGCAGTTCTTC.

This rearrangement joins TRBV6-5 to TRBJ2-7, with D uncertain. V was shortened by 7 bases and J by 6 bases, with 22 bases between the two germline ends. Germline CDR1 is MNHEY and CDR2 is SVGAGI. This CDR3 comprises 15 residues. The CDR3 sequence is CASNSTFPFLAEQYF. CDR3 bases: TGTGCCAGCAATTCGACGTTCCCGTTTTTGGCCGAGCAGTACTTC.

CDR3: CATSDLGLGRYEQYF. Written as DNA, the CDR3 is TGTGCCACCAGTGATCTGGGTCTGGGAAGATACGAGCAGTACTTC. The genes are TRBV24-1 and TRBJ2-7; D unclear. CDR3 size: 15 residues. Germline V gives CDR1 KGHDR, CDR2 SFDVKD. Trimming shortened V by 3 bases and J by 4 bases, and 15 bases separated the two germline ends.

This chain connects TRBV28 to TRBJ2-7, with D tentatively TRBD2 (6 bases). The CDR3 length is 12 residues. Trimming left V 10 bases short and J 12 bases short, with 22 bases between. Germline assignment: CDR1 MDHEN and CDR2 SYDVKM. CDR3 sequence reads: CATLNAGTALYF. The CDR3 DNA sequence: TGTGCCACCCTGAACGCCGGGACTGCGCTGTACTTC.

V gene TRBV6-5 combines with J gene TRBJ1-1; D call uncertain. CDR1 and CDR2 from the germline V gene are MNHEY and SVGAGI. Trimming left V 2 bases short and J 1 base short, with 5 bases between. The CDR3 is made up of 13 amino acids. The CDR3 sequence: CASSYTANTEAFF. CDR3 sequence (DNA): TGTGCCAGCAGTTACACAGCGAACACTGAAGCTTTCTTT.

The V and J genes are TRBV7-9 and TRBJ1-1; a possible D gene is TRBD1 (5 bases). This CDR3 is 13 amino acids long. V was shortened by 8 bases and J by 7 bases, with 17 bases between the two germline ends. CDR1 is SEHNR and CDR2 is FQNEAQ in the germline V gene (reference sequence). The CDR3 coding sequence is TGTGCCAGCGGCCCCAGCCCGGGGGTTGAAGCTTTCTTT. This gives the protein CASGPSPGVEAFF.

The J gene is TRBJ2-1, the V gene TRBV28; D is ambiguous. Trimming left V 2 bases short and J 1 base short, with 6 bases between. The germline V gene has CDR1 MDHEN and CDR2 SYDVKM. This CDR3 contains 14 residues. The CDR3 nucleotides read TGTGCCAGCAGTTTAGCGGCTTCCTACAATGAGCAGTTCTTC. Residues: CASSLAASYNEQFF.

The V and J genes are TRBV30 and TRBJ1-6; 10 nucleotides match TRBD1. V lost 7 bases to trimming and J lost 0 bases; unmatched junction nucleotides: 15. CDR3 length equals 19 residues. CDR1 and CDR2 from the germline V gene are GTSNPN and SVGIG (reference sequence). In DNA, the CDR3 is TGTGCCTTTTCATCCCGGGACAGGGGATCGGGCTCCTATAATTCACCCCTCCACTTT. This sequence encodes CAFSSRDRGSGSYNSPLHF.

The chain carries TRBV6-5 and TRBJ1-4; TRBD1 agrees at 8 bases. Trimming at V came to 5 bases and at J to 7 bases, leaving 9 bases not matched to a gene. Germline V CDR1 and CDR2: MNHEY, SVGAGI. This CDR3 has 15 residues. The CDR3 loop reads CASSRGTGRTEKLFF. As DNA, the CDR3 is TGTGCCAGCAGTCGCGGGACAGGAAGGACTGAAAAACTGTTTTTT.